Each of the 20 T cell receptor beta chains below was sequenced from the same sample in a study of CD8+ T cells in alopecia areata. Sorting of pooled cutaneous lymph node cells was based on CD4, CD8alpha, NKG2D, NKG2ACE and other markers. RNA was isolated and reverse transcribed to cDNA, the sequencing template. The table came from immunoSEQ multiplex PCR; TCRdb's copy has only in-frame clones and leaves some out. This record lists about 270,000 clones, none seen once only, and the top ten clones contain roughly 1.2%. The sample comprised CD4+ T cells sorted from a lymph node. Receptors were obtained from a C3H/HeJ mouse with alopecia areata. For the strain, the MHC haplotype given is H2-k.

This clone was observed a handful of times. A clone one base away is much larger, so this may be a read error. Gene names and germline refer to mouse. With the read ending 4 residues before the CDR3 end, the germline J gene is used to fill in that end. The sample contains more than one DNA sequence encoding this CDR3. V gene TRBV13-1 combines with J gene TRBJ2-1; D perhaps matches TRBD2 (7 bases). V was cut by 0 bases and J by 3 bases, with 10 bases left in between. The CDR3 consists of 15 residues. Germline CDR1 is NSHNY and CDR2 is SYGAGN. The CDR3 loop reads CASSDAGGRYAEQFF. The DNA read from the CDR3 is TGTGCCAGCAGTGATGCCGGGGGGCGCTATGCT.

With regard to this clone: Gene names and germline refer to mouse. The CDR3 end lies 4 residues beyond the end of the read and is filled in from the germline J gene. The chain links TRBV13-3 to TRBJ2-3, with 9 bases fitting TRBD1. From germline, CDR1 is NNHDY and CDR2 SYVADS. J was trimmed by 4 bases and V by 0 bases; bases with no gene match: 3. This CDR3 comprises 15 residues. The CDR3 spells CASSDGGQGSETLYF. The DNA read from the CDR3 is TGTGCCAGCAGTGATGGGGGACAGGGCTCAGAA.

The table lists this clone with a few counts. Any gene name here is a mouse gene name. With the read ending 3 residues before the CDR3 end, the germline J gene is used to fill in that end. The chain uses TRBV4 and TRBJ1-6; D not certain. TRBJ1-6 is identified as an open reading frame with a role that is uncertain. This CDR3 is 13 amino acids long. Germline CDR1 and CDR2: LGHDT and YNNKQL (reference sequence). V shed 3 bases and J shed 4 bases, with 4 bases lying between them. Partial CDR3 DNA: TGTGCCAGCAGCTACAGATATAATTCGCCC. It yields the protein CASSYRYNSP. The entire CDR3 reads CASSYRYNSPLYF.

Comment on this clone: Any gene name here is a mouse gene name. From the germline J gene comes the end of the CDR3, since the read stops 4 residues before it. This sequence joins TRBV5 and TRBJ2-2, with D hard to call. Germline CDR1 LGHNA, CDR2 YNLKQL (reference sequence). The V end was cut by 0 bases, the J end by 1 base, with 9 bases between. This CDR3 has 16 residues. Partial CDR3 DNA: TGTGCCAGCAGCCAAGATCCCGACAAAAACACCGGG. Its translation is CASSQDPDKNTG. The full CDR3 is CASSQDPDKNTGQLYF.

Worth noting for this clone: Mouse gene names apply. The missing CDR3 end, 4 residues past where the read stops, is filled in from the germline J gene. This chain uses TRBV13-3 with TRBJ2-5, with a tentative D call TRBD2 (6 bases). The CDR3 length is 14 residues. Germline V gene data show CDR1 as NNHDY and CDR2 as SYVADS. Trimming left V 1 base short and J 1 base short, with 7 bases between. Partial CDR3 DNA: TGTGCCAGCAGTGATCGACTGGACCAAGAC. Protein sequence: CASSDRLDQD. The full CDR3 protein reads CASSDRLDQDTQYF.

This clone came up a few times. Gene and germline names: mouse. The read ends 4 residues before the CDR3 terminus; that terminus is restored from the germline J gene. Different DNA sequences within this sample yield the same CDR3. V gene TRBV1 combines with J gene TRBJ2-5; 10 bases map to TRBD1. The germline CDR1 and CDR2 sequences are NSQYPW and LRSPGD (reference sequence). The CDR3 spans 15 residues. The CDR3 reads CTCSAETGGRDTQYF. The sequenced CDR3 bases are TGCACCTGCAGTGCAGAGACAGGGGGCCGAGAC.

With regard to this clone: Here the gene names and germline are mouse. The missing CDR3 end, 4 residues past where the read stops, is filled in from the germline J gene. The J gene is TRBJ1-2, the V gene TRBV5; no clear D. V was cut by 0 bases and J by 0 bases, with 5 bases left in between. This CDR3 region has 14 residues. The germline V gene encodes CDR1 LGHNA and CDR2 YNLKQL (reference sequence). CDR3 DNA (partial): TGTGCCAGCAGCCAAGAACAGACAAACTCC. Its protein product is CASSQEQTNS. The whole CDR3 protein reads CASSQEQTNSDYTF.

This clone was counted a few times. Mouse germline and gene names are used. Read coverage stops 4 residues before the CDR3 terminus; the germline J gene supplies the remainder. The V call is TRBV13-3, the J call TRBJ2-2; the D gene is possibly TRBD2 (6 bases). Germline V lookup: CDR1 NNHDY, CDR2 SYVADS. V lost 0 bases and J lost 0, with 9 bases in between. The CDR3 spans 16 residues. The CDR3 sequence is CASSDGGGSNTGQLYF. The part of the CDR3 DNA that was read is TGTGCCAGCAGTGATGGTGGGGGATCAAACACCGGG.

This clone was found a few times. Mouse gene names apply. The read gets to within 4 residues of the CDR3 end, and the germline J gene fills in the rest. The same CDR3 arises from other DNA sequences in this sample as well. The V gene is TRBV13-1, the J gene TRBJ2-3, with 8 bases matching TRBD1. Germline V gene data show CDR1 as NSHNY and CDR2 as SYGAGN. The junction had 2 bases not matched to a gene; V was cut back by 2 bases and J by 3 bases. CDR3 size: 14 residues. CDR3 sequence reads: CASSERQGAETLYF. CDR3 bases read: TGTGCCAGCAGTGAGCGACAGGGGGCAGAA.

Remarks on this clone: Gene names follow the mouse nomenclature. Read data end 4 residues before the CDR3 end; the end is taken from the germline J gene. The chain has TRBV19 and TRBJ2-5; 7 bases align to TRBD1. The CDR3 is 14 amino acids. With V trimmed by 6 bases and J by 1 base, 5 bases remained unmatched. The germline gives CDR1 FNHDT, CDR2 SITEND (reference sequence). The CDR3 loop reads CASIHRGDQDTQYF. CDR3 bases read: TGTGCCAGCATCCACAGGGGTGACCAAGAC.

Turning to this clone: Any gene name here is a mouse gene name. With the read ending 4 residues before the CDR3 end, the germline J gene is used to fill in that end. The chain is built from TRBV1 and TRBJ2-1, with 7 nucleotides matching TRBD1. CDR1 is NSQYPW and CDR2 is LRSPGD in the germline V gene (reference sequence). V lost 3 bases, J lost 4 bases, and 6 bases stayed unmatched. The CDR3 length is 15 residues. The sequenced part of the CDR3 DNA is TGCACCTGCAGTGCCGAGACAGGGAGATATGCT. Residues: CTCSAETGRYA. The whole CDR3 sequence is CTCSAETGRYAEQFF.

The table lists this clone with a few counts. All gene names here are mouse names. The CDR3 end is not reached by the read, which stops 4 residues before it; the germline J gene fills it in. The chain carries TRBV13-2 and TRBJ2-7; D may be TRBD1 (6 bases). V lost 5 bases, J lost 3 bases, and 12 bases lay in between. CDR3 length: 13 residues. Per germline, CDR1 NNHNN and CDR2 SYGAGS (reference sequence). This CDR3 reads CASGSGHIYEQYF. CDR3 DNA, as far as it was read: TGTGCCAGCGGCTCGGGACACATCTAT.

Worth noting for this clone: Gene names and germline match the mouse. The read ends 4 residues shy of where the CDR3 ends; the end is completed using the germline J gene. The chain employs TRBV19 and TRBJ2-1, with TRBD1 matching over 8 bases. This CDR3 is built from 12 residues. Per the germline V gene, CDR1 is FNHDT and CDR2 is SITEND (reference sequence). The V gene end was trimmed by 10 bases and the J gene end by 2 bases; junction bases not matched to a gene: 2. CDR3 protein: CAPDRDYAEQFF. CDR3 DNA (partial): TGTGCCCCGGACAGGGACTATGCT.

This clone was detected only a few times. The gene names here belong to mouse. From the germline J gene comes the end of the CDR3, since the read stops 4 residues before it. The chain couples TRBV5 to TRBJ1-2, with D tentatively TRBD1 (6 bases). The CDR3 contains 16 residues. Deletions cut 0 bases from V and 0 bases from J, with 11 bases between. In germline, CDR1 is LGHNA, CDR2 YNLKQL (reference sequence). CDR3 loop: CASSQEPGQANSDYTF. Partial CDR3 DNA: TGTGCCAGCAGCCAAGAACCGGGACAAGCAAACTCC.

This clone was observed a handful of times. Gene labels here are mouse ones. The observed sequence ends 4 residues before the CDR3 terminus, with the missing tail filled in from the germline J gene. In the same sample, other DNA sequences code for this CDR3. V usage is TRBV13-1 and J usage is TRBJ2-1, with 9 bases matching TRBD1. CDR3 length equals 14 residues. Germline CDR1 is NSHNY and CDR2 is SYGAGN. J lost 3 bases, V lost 4 bases, and 2 bases had no gene match. CDR3 DNA (partial): TGTGCCAGCAGTCTGGACAGGGGCTATGCT. Translating gives CASSLDRGYA. The whole CDR3 is CASSLDRGYAEQFF.

This clone was observed a handful of times. The genes are named according to mouse. The read finishes 4 residues shy of the CDR3 end, and the germline J gene is used to complete it. In the same sample, other DNA sequences code for this CDR3. This chain links TRBV1 with TRBJ2-4; a weak D match, TRBD2 (7 bases). The CDR3 runs to 15 residues. CDR1 NSQYPW and CDR2 LRSPGD come from the germline V gene (reference sequence). V shed 0 bases and J shed 3 bases, with 10 bases lying between them. Partial CDR3 DNA: TGCACCTGCAGTGCAGATTCTGGGGGCCAAAAC. Protein: CTCSADSGGQN. The whole CDR3 protein reads CTCSADSGGQNTLYF.

This clone came up many times. Mouse gene names apply. The CDR3 extends 4 residues past the end of the read, so its final part is completed from the germline J gene. The rearrangement joins TRBV17 to TRBJ2-2, with 9 bases fitting TRBD2. After removal of 5 bases from V and 4 bases from J, the junction contained 8 bases not matched to a gene. This CDR3 region has 16 residues. Germline values: CDR1 MNHDT, CDR2 YYDKIL. The CDR3 protein is CASSRLGVWGTGQLYF. The sequenced part of the CDR3 DNA is TGTGCTAGCAGTCGACTGGGGGTTTGGGGCACCGGG. The full variable domain, with the rest looked up from reference TRBV17 and TRBJ2-2, is DTTVKQNPRYKLARVGKPVNLICSQTMNHDTMYWYQKKPNQAPKLLLFYYDKILNREADTFEKFQSSRPNNSFCSLYIGSAGLEYSAMYLCASSRLGVWGTGQLYFGEGSKLTVL.

A word on this clone: These gene names are mouse names. The CDR3 DNA, read in part, is TGTGCTAGCAGAGCCCAGGGACAAGAC. As protein: CASRAQGQD. The full CDR3 sequence reads CASRAQGQDTQYF. The genes are TRBV17 and TRBJ2-5; D may be TRBD1 (5 bases). The CDR3 goes on 4 residues after the read ends, and that part is filled in from the germline J gene. CDR1 is MNHDT, CDR2 YYDKIL, per germline. Trimming left V 6 bases short and J 3 bases short, with 10 bases between. The CDR3 length is 13 residues.

On this clone itself: The genes and germline here are from mouse. CDR3 DNA (partial): TGTGCCAGCTCTGAGGGGGTCCAAGAC. Encoded protein: CASSEGVQD. Given in full, the CDR3 is CASSEGVQDTQYF. This chain links TRBV12-1 with TRBJ2-5; D might be TRBD1 (6 bases). The CDR3 goes on 4 residues after the read ends, and that part is filled in from the germline J gene. From germline, CDR1 is SGHSN and CDR2 HYEKVE. V was clipped by 3 bases and J by 2 bases, with 8 bases between them. This CDR3 is 13 amino acids long.

On this clone itself: Mouse germline and gene names are used. The CDR3 goes on 4 residues after the read ends, and that part is filled in from the germline J gene. The chain recombines TRBV19 with TRBJ2-7; 10 nucleotides match TRBD2. The germline CDR1 and CDR2 sequences are FNHDT and SITEND (reference sequence). The length of the CDR3 is 14 residues. The junction had 5 bases not matched to a gene; V was cut back by 6 bases and J by 2 bases. The CDR3 DNA, read in part, is TGTGCCAGCACCAAGACTGGGGGGCCCTAT. Its protein product is CASTKTGGPY. The full CDR3 protein reads CASTKTGGPYEQYF.